The 21 T cell receptor beta chains presented below share a single source sample, sequenced in a study of T cell repertoires in ileal Crohn's disease. Profiled with immunoSEQ multiplex PCR; TCRdb holds only in-frame clones, not every one. The sample consists of approximately 9,400 clones, around three quarters of them appearing once. Sequencing was performed on ileal tissue. The receptors were gathered from an adult with Crohn's disease.

The chain joins TRBV5-4 to TRBJ2-7; TRBD1 might be the D (5 bases). The CDR3 extends over 13 amino acids. The V and J ends lost 4 bases and 0 bases respectively, with 8 bases between them. Germline CDR1 and CDR2: SGHNT and YYREEE (reference sequence). CDR3 in amino acids: CASSKDTSYEQYF. The CDR3 DNA follows: TGTGCCAGCAGCAAGGACACCTCCTACGAGCAGTACTTC.

The chain employs TRBV2 and TRBJ1-5; D not resolved. Germline V gene lookup returns CDR1 SNHLY and CDR2 FYNNEI. The CDR3 is 15 amino acids. V lost 6 bases and J lost 0, with 12 bases in between. In DNA, the CDR3 is TGTGCCAGCAGCGCCGACACATATAGCAATCAGCCCCAGCATTTT. Protein: CASSADTYSNQPQHF.

The sample holds a few counts of this clone. J is TRBJ2-1 and V is TRBV2; TRBD1 matches at 9 bases. V lost 3 bases to trimming and J lost 9 bases; unmatched junction nucleotides: 6. Germline V gene sequence: CDR1 SNHLY, CDR2 FYNNEI. The CDR3 runs 14 residues. The CDR3 DNA is TGTGCCAGCAGTGATGGGACAGGGAGAGGTGAGCAGTTCTTC. It codes for CASSDGTGRGEQFF. Together with reference TRBV2 and TRBJ2-1, the CDR3 gives the full variable domain: EPEVTQTPSHQVTQMGQEVILRCVPISNHLYFYWYRQILGQKVEFLVSFYNNEISEKSEIFDDQFSVERPDGSNFTLKIRSTKLEDSAMYFCASSDGTGRGEQFFGPGTRLTVL.

This clone was detected only once. J is TRBJ1-5 and V is TRBV7-6, with TRBD1 matching 9 bases. Germline CDR1 is SGHVS and CDR2 is FNYEAQ. With 7 bases clipped from V and 5 bases from J, the junction kept 9 bases outside the gene matches. The CDR3 covers 15 residues. CDR3 sequence (DNA): TGTGCCAGCACCTCCGGGACAGGGTGGGATCAGCCCCAGCATTTT. The encoded protein is CASTSGTGWDQPQHF.

The J gene is TRBJ1-2, the V gene TRBV2; no definite D call. Between the trimmed V and J ends, which lost 11 bases and 0 bases, there was a span of 13 bases. Germline CDR1 SNHLY, CDR2 FYNNEI. The CDR3 runs 13 residues. The CDR3 spells CASTLQANYGYTF. The CDR3 DNA reads as TGTGCCTCGACCCTGCAGGCTAACTATGGCTACACCTTC.

This clone was recorded a few times. The gene calls are TRBV6-1 and TRBJ1-4; D unresolved. Germline assignment: CDR1 MNHNS and CDR2 SASEGT. The CDR3 is made up of 14 amino acids. Trimming cost V 4 bases and J 1 base, with 7 bases left between them. The CDR3 sequence: CASSASGTNEKLFF. The CDR3, as DNA: TGTGCCAGCAGTGCCAGTGGAACTAATGAAAAACTGTTTTTT.

The V gene is TRBV9, the J gene TRBJ2-2; 10 nucleotides agree with TRBD2. CDR1 is SGDLS and CDR2 is YYNGEE in the germline V gene. The CDR3 loop spans 14 amino acids. The V gene end was trimmed by 5 bases and the J gene end by 4 bases; junction bases not matched to a gene: 2. The CDR3 bases are TGTGCCAGCAGTCAGCGGGGGGGCACCGGGGAGCTGTTTTTT. Amino acid sequence: CASSQRGGTGELFF.

V gene TRBV10-1 combines with J gene TRBJ2-7, with TRBD2 matching over 10 bases. J was trimmed by 2 bases and V by 2 bases; bases with no gene match: 3. The CDR3 is 15 residues long. Per germline, CDR1 WNHNN and CDR2 SYGVQD (reference sequence). The CDR3 DNA follows: TGCGCCAGCAGTGAGGGACTAGCGGCGGCCTACGAGCAGTACTTC. Residues: CASSEGLAAAYEQYF.

Only a few counts were recorded for this clone. The chain is built from TRBV9 and TRBJ2-1; 12 bases map to TRBD2. The junction had 4 bases not matched to a gene; V was cut back by 0 bases and J by 6 bases. The CDR3 runs to 16 residues. Germline-derived CDR1 and CDR2 are SGDLS and YYNGEE. CDR3 protein: CASSVGASGGVNEQFF. The CDR3 DNA is TGTGCCAGCAGCGTAGGGGCTAGCGGGGGGGTCAATGAGCAGTTCTTC. The variable domain in full, completed from reference TRBV9 and TRBJ2-1, reads DSGVTQTPKHLITATGQRVTLRCSPRSGDLSVYWYQQSLDQGLQFLIQYYNGEERAKGNILERFSAQQFPDLHSELNLSSLELGDSALYFCASSVGASGGVNEQFFGPGTRLTVL.

This chain uses TRBV7-8 with TRBJ2-7, with 8 positions matching TRBD1. The CDR3 sequence is 15 residues long. V shed 6 bases and J 6 bases; nucleotides not matched to a gene: 13. CDR1 SGHVS and CDR2 FQNEAQ come from the germline V gene. The CDR3 is CASSLTPRTGIEQYF. For the CDR3, the DNA is TGTGCCAGCAGTCTGACCCCTAGGACAGGGATCGAGCAGTACTTC.

The V call is TRBV5-1, the J call TRBJ2-7; D uncertain. CDR1 and CDR2 from the germline V gene are SGHRS and YFSETQ. This CDR3 contains 13 residues. Trimming took off 0 bases at V and 6 bases at J, with 10 bases between the two ends. CDR3 loop: CASSLGQLSEQYF. DNA for the CDR3: TGCGCCAGCAGCTTGGGTCAGTTAAGCGAGCAGTACTTC. The whole variable domain, filled in from reference TRBV5-1 and TRBJ2-7, reads KAGVTQTPRYLIKTRGQQVTLSCSPISGHRSVSWYQQTPGQGLQFLFEYFSETQRNKGNFPGRFSGRQFSNSRSEMNVSTLELGDSALYLCASSLGQLSEQYFGPGTRLTVT.

The rearrangement joins TRBV6-1 to TRBJ2-7; 12 nucleotides agree with TRBD2. The germline gives CDR1 MNHNS, CDR2 SASEGT. The CDR3 loop spans 15 amino acids. The V and J ends lost 2 bases and 5 bases, in that order; junction bases with no gene match: 4. CDR3 sequence: CASSELAGGPNEQYF. CDR3 sequence (DNA): TGTGCCAGCAGTGAACTAGCGGGAGGGCCCAACGAGCAGTACTTC.

The chain employs TRBV19 and TRBJ1-2; D not resolved. CDR3 size: 14 residues. The V end lost 7 bases, the J end lost 0 bases, and 12 bases lay between the germline ends. Germline loops: CDR1 LNHDA, CDR2 SQIVND (reference sequence). CDR3 residues: CASTRAGTNYGYTF. CDR3 sequence (DNA): TGTGCCAGTACGAGAGCCGGGACTAACTATGGCTACACCTTC.

This clone is medium-sized (0.01 to 0.1%) within its sample. The rearrangement joins TRBV6-4 to TRBJ2-2; 9 bases match TRBD1. Trimming at V came to 5 bases and at J to 6 bases, leaving 4 bases not matched to a gene. The CDR3 length is 14 residues. Per the germline V gene, CDR1 is MRHNA and CDR2 is SNTAGT. As DNA, the CDR3 is TGTGCCAGCAGTCGGGACAGGGAGTCCGGGGAGCTGTTTTTT. This codes for CASSRDRESGELFF.

This clone was detected a few times. The V and J genes are TRBV6-5 and TRBJ1-3; 7 nucleotides line up with TRBD1. J was trimmed by 4 bases and V by 5 bases; bases with no gene match: 8. The germline V gene has CDR1 MNHEY and CDR2 SVGAGI. CDR3 size: 15 residues. This CDR3 is CASSASGTAGNTIYF. CDR3 nucleotides: TGTGCCAGCAGTGCCTCCGGGACAGCCGGAAACACCATATATTTT.

The chain links TRBV4-1 to TRBJ2-7; 8 bases map to TRBD1. This CDR3 has 14 residues. CDR1 MGHRA and CDR2 YSYEKL come from the germline V gene. J gave up 3 bases and V 4 bases, and 5 bases lay outside the gene matches. CDR3 loop: CASSLRTGFYEQYF. CDR3 nucleotides: TGCGCCAGCAGCCTTAGGACAGGGTTCTACGAGCAGTACTTC.

The chain is built from TRBV7-9 and TRBJ2-1; tentative D call: TRBD1 (6 bases). CDR1 and CDR2 from the germline V gene are SEHNR and FQNEAQ (reference sequence). Trimming left V 6 bases short and J 8 bases short, with 11 bases between. The CDR3 is 12 residues long. The DNA of the CDR3 is TGTGCCAGCAGTCCAGGGGCCGATGAGCAGTTCTTC. This translates into CASSPGADEQFF.

This clone was recorded only once. The J gene is TRBJ2-1, the V gene TRBV5-1, with D possibly being TRBD1 (6 bases). In germline, CDR1 is SGHRS, CDR2 YFSETQ. The CDR3 totals 12 residues. V gave up 3 bases and J gave up 8 bases, with 9 bases separating them. The DNA for the CDR3 is TGCGCCAGCAGCTGGTCAGGGGATGAGCAGTTCTTC. Translation: CASSWSGDEQFF.

This rearrangement joins TRBV5-6 to TRBJ2-6, with D maybe TRBD2 (6 bases). V was clipped by 0 bases and J by 2 bases, with 9 bases between them. Germline values: CDR1 SGHDT, CDR2 YYEEEE. The CDR3 runs to 16 residues. This CDR3 is CASSLAGGAGANVLTF. The CDR3 DNA sequence: TGTGCCAGCAGCTTGGCCGGGGGTGCTGGGGCCAACGTCCTGACTTTC.

J is TRBJ2-7 and V is TRBV7-8; 9 bases agree with TRBD2. CDR3 length equals 16 residues. The germline V gene has CDR1 SGHVS and CDR2 FQNEAQ. J gave up 3 bases and V 5 bases, and 11 bases lay outside the gene matches. The CDR3 sequence: CASSPLPTSGLYEQYF. The CDR3, as DNA: TGTGCCAGCAGCCCGCTCCCCACTAGCGGGCTCTACGAGCAGTACTTC.

V usage is TRBV11-2 and J usage is TRBJ1-6; 9 bases fit TRBD1. V lost 5 bases to trimming and J lost 6 bases; unmatched junction nucleotides: 8. CDR3 length: 16 amino acids. The germline V gene has CDR1 SGHAT and CDR2 FQNNGV. This chain's CDR3 is CASSPRTGAFNSPLHF. The CDR3 region has the DNA TGTGCCAGCAGCCCCCGGACAGGGGCTTTTAATTCACCCCTCCACTTT.